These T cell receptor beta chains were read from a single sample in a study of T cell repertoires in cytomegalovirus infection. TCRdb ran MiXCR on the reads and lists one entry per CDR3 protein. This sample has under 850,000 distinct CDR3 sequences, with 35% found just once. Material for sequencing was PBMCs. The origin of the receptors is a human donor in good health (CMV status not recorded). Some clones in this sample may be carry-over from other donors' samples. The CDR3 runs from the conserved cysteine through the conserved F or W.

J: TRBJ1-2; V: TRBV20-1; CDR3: CSASDPRQGLRGYTF
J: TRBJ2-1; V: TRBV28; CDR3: CASSRQTWSSGTSINEQFF
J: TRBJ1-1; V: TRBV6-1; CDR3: CASSGQGLNTEAFF
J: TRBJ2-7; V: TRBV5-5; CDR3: CASSLALKTGDSYEQYF
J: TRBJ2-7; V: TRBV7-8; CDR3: CASTSGYEQYF
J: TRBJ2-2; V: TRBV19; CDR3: CASSIGRLAANTGELFF
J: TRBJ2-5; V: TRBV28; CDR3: CASSLRATKETQYF
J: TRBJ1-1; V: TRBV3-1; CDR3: CASSQDEQALNTEAFF
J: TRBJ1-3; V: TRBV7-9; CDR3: CASSPLPGRGKGNTIYF
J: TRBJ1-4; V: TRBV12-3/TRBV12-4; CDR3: CASSSGGQLNEKLFF
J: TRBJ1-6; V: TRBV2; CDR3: CASSYGTGVKSPLHF
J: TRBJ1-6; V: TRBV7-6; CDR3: CASSSGTANSPLHF
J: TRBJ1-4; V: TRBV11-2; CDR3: CASSLGSPWGLNEKLFF
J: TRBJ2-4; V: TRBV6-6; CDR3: CASMRDTQGNIQYF
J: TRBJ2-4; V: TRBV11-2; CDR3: CASSQLKNIQYF